These 10 T cell receptor beta chains originate from one sample sequenced in a study of blood T cell repertoires in COVID-19. Clones were read by immunoSEQ multiplex PCR, and TCRdb kept only the in-frame ones, dropping some. The table includes fewer than 600,000 clones, about 91% detected once. Sequencing used peripheral blood. These receptors were obtained from a man aged 18 to 30 with COVID-19, enrolled during active disease.

The CDR3 here is CASSQVSNEQFF. CDR3 DNA sequence: TGTGCCAGCAGCCAAGTATCTAATGAGCAGTTCTTC. This chain links TRBV3-1 (or the pseudogene TRBV3-2) with TRBJ2-1; D is undetermined. V lost 1 base and J 7 bases, leaving 5 bases between the germline ends. This CDR3 has 12 residues. From germline, CDR1 is LGHDT and CDR2 YNNKEL (reference sequence).

The V gene is TRBV9, the J gene TRBJ2-1; 11 positions match TRBD2. The CDR3 is made up of 16 amino acids. Looked up from germline, CDR1 is SGDLS and CDR2 is YYNGEE. With V trimmed by 0 bases and J by 6 bases, 5 bases remained unmatched. This CDR3 is CASSVATSGEINEQFF. CDR3 nucleotide sequence: TGTGCCAGCAGCGTAGCGACTAGCGGGGAGATCAATGAGCAGTTCTTC.

V usage is TRBV25-1 and J usage is TRBJ2-2; 13 bases align to TRBD2. The CDR3 extends over 17 amino acids. Germline V gene sequence: CDR1 MGHDK, CDR2 SYGVNS. The V segment lost 4 bases and the J segment 5 bases; nucleotides outside the gene matches: 7. The CDR3 loop is CASSGTSGGPGTGELFF. CDR3 nucleotides: TGTGCCAGCAGTGGGACTAGCGGGGGCCCGGGGACCGGGGAGCTGTTTTTT.

On this clone itself: The sample has other DNA sequences that encode this CDR3 too. The chain couples TRBV3-1 (or the pseudogene TRBV3-2) to TRBJ1-2, with 8 bases aligning to TRBD1. This CDR3 region has 13 residues. Germline CDR1 and CDR2: LGHDT and YNNKEL (reference sequence). V dropped 2 bases and J dropped 8; count of bases not matched to a gene: 4. CDR3 region: CASSQTGGKGYTF. The CDR3 coding sequence is TGTGCCAGCAGCCAAACAGGGGGTAAAGGCTACACCTTC.

The CDR3 reads CASSLRTGSRQYF. CDR3 bases: TGTGCCAGCAGTTTACGGACAGGGAGTCGGCAGTACTTC. This chain connects TRBV6-5 to TRBJ2-7, with TRBD1 matching 8 bases. Trimming cost V 4 bases and J 9 bases; bases outside gene matches: 8. This CDR3 has 13 amino acids. Germline CDR1 reads MNHEY; CDR2 reads SVGAGI.

This rearrangement joins TRBV2 to TRBJ1-2; a weak D match, TRBD1 (6 bases). This CDR3 has 13 amino acids. V was trimmed by 6 bases and J by 2 bases, leaving 10 bases between them. Germline CDR1 reads SNHLY; CDR2 reads FYNNEI. CDR3 in DNA: TGTGCCAGCAGACAGGGCTCGAACTATGGCTACACCTTC. This codes for CASRQGSNYGYTF.

This clone was counted a single time. CDR3 sequence reads: CASSRGTGMGNEQFF. The CDR3 coding sequence is TGTGCCAGCAGCCGCGGGACAGGGATGGGAAATGAGCAGTTCTTC. V is TRBV7-9 and J is TRBJ2-1, with 9 bases identical to TRBD1. The CDR3 loop spans 15 amino acids. Germline V gene data show CDR1 as SEHNR and CDR2 as FQNEAQ (reference sequence). V lost 5 bases and J lost 7; bases outside the gene matches: 9.

J is TRBJ1-1 and V is TRBV18; the D gene is possibly TRBD1 (6 bases). The CDR3 spans 14 residues. Between the trimmed V and J ends, which lost 3 bases and 0 bases, there was a span of 8 bases. CDR1 and CDR2 from the germline V gene are KGHSH and LQKENI. CDR3 in amino acids: CASSPGALNTEAFF. For the CDR3, the DNA is TGTGCCAGCTCACCGGGGGCTCTGAACACTGAAGCTTTCTTT.

This sequence joins TRBV4-2 and TRBJ2-2, with TRBD2 matching 10 bases. Germline assignment: CDR1 LGHNA and CDR2 YNFKEQ. The CDR3 has 17 residues. After removal of 1 base from V and 0 bases from J, the junction contained 2 bases not matched to a gene. The CDR3 coding sequence is TGTGCCAGCAGCCAAGCACTAGCGGGGTCGAACACCGGGGAGCTGTTTTTT. Translation gives CASSQALAGSNTGELFF.

The chain employs TRBV19 and TRBJ2-1, with D unclear. The V end was cut by 0 bases, the J end by 9 bases, with 9 bases between. Germline CDR1 and CDR2: LNHDA and SQIVND (reference sequence). The CDR3 is made up of 13 amino acids. This chain's CDR3 is CASSIDPRFEQFF. The CDR3 nucleotides are TGTGCCAGTAGTATAGATCCTAGGTTTGAGCAGTTCTTC.